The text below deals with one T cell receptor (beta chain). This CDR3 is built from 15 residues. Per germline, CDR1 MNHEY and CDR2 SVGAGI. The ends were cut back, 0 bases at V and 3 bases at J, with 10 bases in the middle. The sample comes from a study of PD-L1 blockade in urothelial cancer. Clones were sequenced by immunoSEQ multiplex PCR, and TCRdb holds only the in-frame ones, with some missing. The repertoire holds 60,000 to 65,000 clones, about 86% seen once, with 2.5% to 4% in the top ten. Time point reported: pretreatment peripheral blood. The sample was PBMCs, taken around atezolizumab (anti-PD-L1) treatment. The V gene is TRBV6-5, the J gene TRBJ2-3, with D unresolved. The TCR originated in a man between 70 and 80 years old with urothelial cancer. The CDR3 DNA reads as TGTGCCAGCAGTTACTCCAGCGTTGGGACAGATACGCAGTATTTT. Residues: CASSYSSVGTDTQYF.